The 13 T cell receptor beta chains below all came from one sample that was sequenced in a study of cytomegalovirus exposure and HLA in healthy donors. This PCR relied on a set of 60 Vbeta primers and 13 Jbeta primers. Sequencing used immunoSEQ multiplex PCR; TCRdb keeps in-frame clones, though not all of them. The data hold about 200,000 clones, with 55% to 75% observed a single time. The sequenced sample was PBMCs. These receptors were collected from a man between 40 and 49 years old in good health and CMV-seropositive.

This clone was recorded once. This chain joins TRBV5-1 and TRBJ1-1, with D maybe TRBD1 (5 bases). V was pared by 0 bases and J by 1 base, with 19 bases between. This CDR3 is built from 18 residues. Germline V lookup: CDR1 SGHRS, CDR2 YFSETQ. CDR3 residues: CASSLGTLGVAPNTEAFF. CDR3 in DNA: TGCGCCAGCAGCTTGGGTACGTTAGGGGTGGCCCCGAACACTGAAGCTTTCTTT.

The J gene is TRBJ2-7, the V gene TRBV5-1, with D tentatively TRBD2 (5 bases). From germline, CDR1 is SGHRS and CDR2 YFSETQ. Trimming stripped 4 bases from V and 2 bases from J, with 10 bases between. The CDR3 has 13 residues. This CDR3 is CASSPGNAYEQYF. The CDR3, as DNA: TGCGCCAGCAGCCCGGGGAACGCCTACGAGCAGTACTTC.

The J gene is TRBJ2-5, the V gene TRBV10-3, with TRBD1 matching 7 bases. The DNA end is more similar to TRBJ2-7, so the J call may be wrong. CDR1 and CDR2 from the germline V gene are ENHRY and SYGVKD. This CDR3 has 16 residues. The CDR3 DNA follows: TGTGCCATCACCACGCCGGTGATGACAGGGCGAAACGAGCAGTACTTC. Translating gives CAITTPVMTGRNEQYF.

V and J are TRBV5-1 and TRBJ2-3; D may be TRBD2 (6 bases). Germline V lookup: CDR1 SGHRS, CDR2 YFSETQ. With 6 bases removed from V and 3 bases from J, the gap between germline ends came to 14 bases. This CDR3 comprises 14 residues. The DNA for the CDR3 is TGCGCCAGCACCCGGGACTTGCCGACAGATACGCAGTATTTT. Amino acids: CASTRDLPTDTQYF.

The rearrangement uses TRBV29-1 and TRBJ2-3, with 10 bases fitting TRBD2. CDR1 SQVTM and CDR2 ANQGSEA come from the germline V gene. The CDR3 runs to 13 residues. The CDR3 coding sequence is TGCACCGGGCTAGCGGGGGGCACAGATACGCAGTATTTT. The encoded protein is CTGLAGGTDTQYF.

This clone was seen a handful of times. The rearrangement uses TRBV21-1 and TRBJ2-7; the table's D gene call, TRBD2, was not cross checked with the DNA. TRBV21-1 is a recognized pseudogene. This CDR3 is built from 12 residues. The CDR3 protein is CASSTCEEKQYF. CDR3 nucleotide sequence: TGTGCCAGCAGCACCTGCGAGGAAAAGCAGTACTTC.

The CDR3 protein is CASSQVHAGGGELFF. In nucleotides, the CDR3 is TGTGCCAGCAGCCAAGTTCATGCGGGAGGCGGGGAGCTGTTTTTT. The chain combines TRBV14 with TRBJ2-2, with TRBD2 matching 8 bases. The ends lost 1 base at V and 7 bases at J; junction bases unmatched: 5. This CDR3 region has 15 residues. Looked up from germline, CDR1 is SGHDN and CDR2 is FVKESK.

The table lists this clone with a few counts. The rearrangement links TRBV5-4 to TRBJ2-5; 12 bases fit TRBD1. J gave up 4 bases and V 3 bases, and 4 bases lay outside the gene matches. Germline V gene lookup returns CDR1 SGHNT and CDR2 YYREEE (reference sequence). This CDR3 contains 15 residues. Here the CDR3 reads CASSWRDRGRETQYF. CDR3 in DNA: TGTGCCAGCAGCTGGCGGGACAGGGGGCGAGAGACCCAGTACTTC.

V gene TRBV7-3 combines with J gene TRBJ2-7, with 12 bases that match TRBD1. In germline, CDR1 is SGHTA, CDR2 FQGTGA. CDR3 length equals 15 residues. J was trimmed by 6 bases and V by 5 bases; bases with no gene match: 8. The CDR3 spells CASSPRDRGRGEQYF. CDR3 in DNA: TGTGCCAGCAGCCCTAGGGACAGGGGGCGAGGCGAGCAGTACTTC.

Written as DNA, the CDR3 is TGTGCCAGCAGCTTGATAGGGGTAGGTCAGCCCCAGCATTTT. Its translation: CASSLIGVGQPQHF. The rearrangement uses TRBV5-6 and TRBJ1-5; weak D call: TRBD1 (5 bases). V was cut by 1 base and J by 6 bases, with 11 bases left in between. Germline lookup yields CDR1 SGHDT and CDR2 YYEEEE. The CDR3 is made up of 14 amino acids.

This chain connects TRBV6-5 to TRBJ1-1; D remains ambiguous. This CDR3 is 14 amino acids long. Per germline, CDR1 MNHEY and CDR2 SVGAGI. V was shortened by 0 bases and J by 4 bases, with 9 bases between the two germline ends. The CDR3 loop reads CASSYSEGGTEAFF. The CDR3 nucleotides are TGTGCCAGCAGTTACTCAGAGGGAGGCACTGAAGCTTTCTTT.

The chain is built from TRBV5-4 and TRBJ1-2; D is possibly TRBD1 (6 bases). Germline CDR1 reads SGHNT; CDR2 reads YYREEE (reference sequence). V was trimmed by 4 bases and J by 6 bases, leaving 13 bases between them. The CDR3 extends over 13 amino acids. CDR3 residues: CASSEQGADGYTF. For the CDR3, the DNA is TGTGCCAGCAGCGAACAGGGAGCCGATGGCTACACCTTC.

This clone came up once. The chain is built from TRBV28 and TRBJ1-4, with a tentative D call TRBD1 (5 bases). The CDR3 has 16 amino acids. V was cut by 8 bases and J by 0 bases, with 16 bases left in between. Per germline, CDR1 MDHEN and CDR2 SYDVKM. The DNA for the CDR3 is TGTGCCAGCCGGGACTTCAAAGGGGCAACTAATGAAAAACTGTTTTTT. Translation: CASRDFKGATNEKLFF.